This is a list of T cell receptor beta chains from one sample in a study of response to subunit inactivated influenza vaccine. Each CDR3 protein gets one entry after TCRdb re-called the RT-PCR reads with MiXCR. The sample contains 860,000 or so distinct CDR3 sequences, 21% of which appear only once. Material: PBMCs from blood, obtained around 5 days after vaccination. The receptors were sampled from a man in his forties or fifties who received an inactivated influenza vaccine. Both conserved end residues are trimmed from each CDR3. Only some rows state a clone size, as once, few, many or a class for expanded clones.

v_gene: TRBV27; abundance: few; CDR3aa: ASSPSRTGRTTYEQY
v_gene: TRBV7-9; abundance: few; CDR3aa: ASSFAAAYGYT
v_gene: TRBV29-1; abundance: .; CDR3aa: SVRTPSYEQY
v_gene: TRBV12-3/TRBV12-4; abundance: .; CDR3aa: ASSLKHRGLEEQY
v_gene: TRBV7-8; abundance: .; CDR3aa: ASSPVGQGTYEQY
v_gene: TRBV7-9; abundance: few; CDR3aa: ASSGGASSNQPQH
v_gene: TRBV6-2/TRBV6-3; abundance: few; CDR3aa: ASNYGYNEQF
v_gene: TRBV20-1; abundance: few; CDR3aa: SAYPGTGSYEQY
v_gene: TRBV20-1; abundance: .; CDR3aa: SASAGVPDTQY
v_gene: TRBV5-6; abundance: .; CDR3aa: ASSPGGVSYGYT
v_gene: TRBV10-3; abundance: many; CDR3aa: AISEDRANEQF
v_gene: TRBV6-2/TRBV6-3; abundance: few; CDR3aa: ASSSTWSSYEQY
v_gene: TRBV15; abundance: few; CDR3aa: ATSRDWFSSSTDTQY
v_gene: TRBV30; abundance: .; CDR3aa: AWSRLRNEQF
v_gene: TRBV28; abundance: once; CDR3aa: ASSEIQRGGTDTQY
v_gene: TRBV6-1; abundance: .; CDR3aa: ASSIGLAGYEQY
v_gene: TRBV7-8; abundance: few; CDR3aa: ASSLLGERPGYNEQF
v_gene: TRBV9; abundance: few; CDR3aa: ASSGQGLLNTEAF
v_gene: TRBV4-2; abundance: few; CDR3aa: ASSQDWTREQY
v_gene: TRBV5-6; abundance: few; CDR3aa: ASSLLGRETEAF
v_gene: TRBV7-2; abundance: .; CDR3aa: ASSLVAASSGELF
v_gene: TRBV6-6; abundance: few; CDR3aa: ASSYTAYNEQF
v_gene: TRBV7-9; abundance: .; CDR3aa: ASSLDLGPNEQF
v_gene: TRBV7-2; abundance: .; CDR3aa: ASSLASGIADTQY
v_gene: TRBV5-1; abundance: few; CDR3aa: ASTPDTHGNTIY
v_gene: TRBV20-1; abundance: few; CDR3aa: SARVIDYGYT
v_gene: TRBV2; abundance: .; CDR3aa: ASSVVEGTEAF
v_gene: TRBV12-3/TRBV12-4; abundance: .; CDR3aa: ASSGDRGSGIQY
v_gene: TRBV5-6; abundance: many; CDR3aa: ASSFGQDYEQY
v_gene: TRBV7-8; abundance: many; CDR3aa: ASSLWGGPHEQY
v_gene: TRBV7-2; abundance: many; CDR3aa: ASSQLPGTGEDTEAF
v_gene: TRBV20-1; abundance: .; CDR3aa: SATVAGAAGETQY
v_gene: TRBV10-3; abundance: few; CDR3aa: AISDVPGQAKNIQY
v_gene: TRBV5-5; abundance: few; CDR3aa: ASSLQDSTDTQY
v_gene: TRBV20-1; abundance: .; CDR3aa: SARLGKLNQPQH
v_gene: TRBV28; abundance: .; CDR3aa: ASSFSAVGMGEQF
v_gene: TRBV10-3; abundance: few; CDR3aa: AISLTGGSYNEQF
v_gene: TRBV7-9; abundance: .; CDR3aa: ASSRDGTYNEQF
v_gene: TRBV5-5; abundance: .; CDR3aa: ASSLGLRGNTEAF
v_gene: TRBV28; abundance: few; CDR3aa: ASSAHQNTEAF
v_gene: TRBV20-1; abundance: .; CDR3aa: SATLAGVFEQF
v_gene: TRBV10-3; abundance: few; CDR3aa: AITRQVVGYGYT
v_gene: TRBV7-6; abundance: few; CDR3aa: ASSSQGLAGGDEQF
v_gene: TRBV29-1; abundance: .; CDR3aa: SVDVSYNEQF
v_gene: TRBV10-1; abundance: .; CDR3aa: ASSASPSNYGYT
v_gene: TRBV9; abundance: few; CDR3aa: ASSGARGYSPLH
v_gene: TRBV5-1; abundance: few; CDR3aa: ASSTTGQNTEAF
v_gene: TRBV7-2; abundance: .; CDR3aa: ASSLGRETLKETQY
v_gene: TRBV29-1; abundance: .; CDR3aa: SVGALAKNIQY